The clone carrying this T cell receptor (beta chain) was seen once. Its antigen is as yet unknown. The CDR3 runs to 15 residues. In germline, CDR1 is SGHTA, CDR2 FQGTGA. Trimming stripped 1 base from V and 7 bases from J, with 15 bases between. This sample is part of a study of cytomegalovirus exposure and HLA in healthy donors. Findings and caveats of the study: CMV serostatus was the sole immune exposure data available.

The PCR had 60 Vbeta and 13 Jbeta primers. Generated by immunoSEQ multiplex PCR, the TCRdb table keeps only in-frame clones and is missing some. This table holds 89,000 or so clones, 75% to 85% found once. The receptor was derived from a man between 18 and 35 years old in good health and CMV-seropositive. J is TRBJ2-3 and V is TRBV7-3, with a weak D call TRBD2 (7 bases). The sample consisted of PBMCs. The CDR3 nucleotides read TGTGCCAGCAGCTTAATGGCGGGGGCCCATTATACGCAGTATTTT. This encodes CASSLMAGAHYTQYF. Variable domain in full (rest from reference TRBV7-3 and TRBJ2-3): GAGVSQTPSNKVTEKGKYVELRCDPISGHTALYWYRQSLGQGPEFLIYFQGTGAADDSGLPNDRFFAVRPEGSVSTLKIQRTERGDSAVYLCASSLMAGAHYTQYFGPGTRLTVL.